Below, 21 T cell receptor beta chains from the same sample are listed, as sequenced in a study of T cells in Graves' hyperthyroidism and ophthalmopathy. From RNA transcripts, TCR beta CDR3 regions were amplified. Using the HTBI primer set, a first-round RT-PCR was run on the TCR CDR3. TCRdb re-derived calls from the multiplex PCR reads in MiXCR, one entry per CDR3 protein. The repertoire holds 600,000 to 900,000 distinct CDR3 sequences, with about 16% as singletons. Sample: blood. The source is a man aged 18-30 years with Graves' hyperthyroidism.

This clonotype was picked up many times. The junction and the germline gene differ at one end; a read error may be behind it. The chain has TRBV28 and TRBJ2-2; 7 nucleotides line up with TRBD1. This CDR3 is 16 amino acids long. Germline V gene data show CDR1 as MDHEN and CDR2 as SYDVKM. The CDR3 loop is CAPWNVTGLNTGELFF. CDR3 sequence (DNA): TGCGCACCGTGGAATGTGACAGGGTTGAACACCGGGGAGCTGTTTTTT.

Here the CDR3 DNA reads TGTGCCAGCAGCCAAGCGCTGGGCTTCGCAACTAATGAAAAACTGTTTTTT. This translates into CASSQALGFATNEKLFF. This chain links TRBV3-1 with TRBJ1-4; no reliable D call. The CDR3 runs to 17 residues. Between the trimmed V and J ends, which lost 1 base and 0 bases, there was a span of 12 bases. Germline V gene lookup returns CDR1 LGHDT and CDR2 YNNKEL (reference sequence).

The J gene is TRBJ1-6, the V gene TRBV27, with 9 positions matching TRBD1. The CDR3 sequence is 16 residues long. CDR1 is MNHEY and CDR2 is SMNVEV in the germline V gene (reference sequence). Trimming took 7 bases from V and 7 from J; bases not matched to a gene: 11. The CDR3 bases are TGTGCCAGCAACAAAAATGCCGGGACAGGGAATTCACCCCTCCACTTT. Translated: CASNKNAGTGNSPLHF.

This sequence joins TRBV28 and TRBJ2-5; D remains unclear. V gave up 5 bases and J gave up 5 bases, with 15 bases separating them. Germline loops: CDR1 MDHEN, CDR2 SYDVKM. This CDR3 region has 14 residues. The CDR3 DNA reads as TGTGCCAGCAGTCGAACTCCCACCGCGGAGACCCAGTACTTC. Translation gives CASSRTPTAETQYF.

This clonotype has ten or more counts. J is TRBJ2-3 and V is TRBV27; perhaps D is TRBD1 or TRBD2 (5 bases each). Trimming pared 6 bases from V and 1 base from J, leaving 17 bases between. This CDR3 comprises 16 residues. Germline V gives CDR1 MNHEY, CDR2 SMNVEV (reference sequence). CDR3 protein: CASSTVGVRGTDTQYF. In DNA form, the CDR3 reads TGTGCCAGCAGCACCGTGGGGGTCCGGGGCACAGATACGCAGTATTTT.

The rearrangement uses TRBV7-2 and TRBJ2-7, with D maybe TRBD1 (5 bases). The CDR3 extends over 13 amino acids. The V gene's germline CDR1 is SGHTA and CDR2 FQGNSA. Trimming removed 3 bases from V and 3 bases from J, with 9 bases in between. CDR3 coding DNA: TGTGCCAGCAGCTTGCAGGGTTTCTACGAGCAGTACTTC. It yields the protein CASSLQGFYEQYF. Based on the CDR3 plus reference TRBV7-2 and TRBJ2-7, the full variable domain is GAGVSQSPSNKVTEKGKDVELRCDPISGHTALYWYRQSLGQGLEFLIYFQGNSAPDKSGLPSDRFSAERTGGSVSTLTIQRTQQEDSAVYLCASSLQGFYEQYFGPGTRLTVT.

This sequence joins TRBV6-1 and TRBJ2-2; TRBD1 matches at 10 bases. J lost 7 bases, V lost 6 bases, and 11 bases had no gene match. CDR3 length: 16 residues. Germline V gene lookup returns CDR1 MNHNS and CDR2 SASEGT. The chain's CDR3 is CASSHTTGGPGGELFF. CDR3 coding DNA: TGTGCCAGCAGCCACACGACAGGGGGCCCTGGCGGGGAGCTGTTTTTT.

The chain uses TRBV12-3 or TRBV12-4 and TRBJ2-1, with 7 bases identical to TRBD2. Losses at the gene ends were 6 bases for V and 9 bases for J; bases not matched to a gene: 2. There are 11 residues in the CDR3. CDR3 sequence reads: CASRLASEQFF. The CDR3, as DNA: TGTGCCAGCAGACTAGCGTCTGAGCAGTTCTTC.

The genes are TRBV2 and TRBJ2-5, with 9 positions matching TRBD2. Per the germline V gene, CDR1 is SNHLY and CDR2 is FYNNEI. The CDR3 consists of 14 residues. With 6 bases clipped from V and 3 bases from J, the junction kept 5 bases outside the gene matches. Here the CDR3 reads CASRIAGVEETQYF. The CDR3, as DNA: TGTGCCAGCAGAATAGCGGGGGTCGAAGAGACCCAGTACTTC. Combining the CDR3 with reference TRBV2 and TRBJ2-5 gives the whole variable domain EPEVTQTPSHQVTQMGQEVILRCVPISNHLYFYWYRQILGQKVEFLVSFYNNEISEKSEIFDDQFSVERPDGSNFTLKIRSTKLEDSAMYFCASRIAGVEETQYFGPGTRLLVL.

V and J are TRBV7-9 and TRBJ2-1; D gene unclear. This CDR3 is built from 17 residues. V gave up 11 bases and J gave up 2 bases, with 25 bases separating them. In germline, CDR1 is SEHNR, CDR2 FQNEAQ (reference sequence). CDR3: CAFRPAAPLSTYNEQFF. The CDR3, as DNA: TGTGCCTTCAGACCCGCAGCGCCCCTATCGACCTACAATGAGCAGTTCTTC.

This chain uses TRBV19 with TRBJ2-3; 10 bases match TRBD2. This CDR3 is 14 amino acids long. Trimming removed 4 bases from V and 5 bases from J; junction bases left unmatched: 3. Germline loops: CDR1 LNHDA, CDR2 SQIVND (reference sequence). The CDR3, as DNA: TGTGCCAGTAGTACCAGACTAGCGGGAGATACGCAGTATTTT. Its translation is CASSTRLAGDTQYF.

In its sample, this clonotype was seen many times. V and J are TRBV6-2 or TRBV6-3 and TRBJ2-7; D remains ambiguous. Trimming took off 8 bases at V and 1 base at J, with 6 bases between the two ends. This CDR3 is built from 11 residues. Germline V gene lookup returns CDR1 MNHEY and CDR2 SVGEGT. The chain's CDR3 is CASGLSYEQYF. The CDR3 DNA sequence: TGTGCCAGCGGTCTATCCTACGAGCAGTACTTC.

In nucleotides, the CDR3 is TGTGCCAGCAGTGGAGTTGGGGGTAGCAATCAGCCCCAGCATTTT. Protein product: CASSGVGGSNQPQHF. The V gene is TRBV6-1, the J gene TRBJ1-5, with D possibly TRBD1 on 5 matching bases. Germline V gives CDR1 MNHNS, CDR2 SASEGT. CDR3 length: 15 residues. Trimming took off 4 bases at V and 0 bases at J, with 10 bases between the two ends.

The genes are TRBV30 and TRBJ2-1; 11 positions agree with TRBD2. The ends lost 5 bases at V and 1 base at J; junction bases unmatched: 13. The CDR3 sequence is 18 residues long. The germline V gene encodes CDR1 GTSNPN and CDR2 SVGIG (reference sequence). This CDR3 reads CAWVSGTSGYNSYNEQFF. DNA of the CDR3: TGTGCCTGGGTTTCCGGGACTAGCGGATACAATTCCTACAATGAGCAGTTCTTC.

This clonotype was seen at least ten times. The chain is built from TRBV6-1 and TRBJ2-1; a possible D gene is TRBD2 (5 bases). Trimming took 1 base from V and 7 from J, leaving 14 bases between them. This CDR3 comprises 15 residues. Germline V gives CDR1 MNHNS, CDR2 SASEGT. The CDR3 sequence: CASSEDLSSGNEQFF. The CDR3 DNA reads TGTGCCAGCAGTGAAGACCTCTCATCGGGAAATGAGCAGTTCTTC.

This clonotype occurred a few times. V and J are TRBV3-1 and TRBJ1-4; D is undetermined. V gave up 0 bases and J gave up 8 bases, with 13 bases separating them. This CDR3 spans 15 amino acids. Germline CDR1 LGHDT, CDR2 YNNKEL (reference sequence). The CDR3 sequence is CASSQEKTGGEKLFF. DNA for the CDR3: TGTGCCAGCAGCCAAGAGAAAACTGGAGGGGAAAAACTGTTTTTT.

The CDR3 DNA reads as TGCAGTGCTAGAGATCCGGACTGGGGGTTCTTC. This codes for CSARDPDWGFF. This chain uses TRBV20-1 with TRBJ2-1, with D tentatively TRBD2 (5 bases). CDR3 length: 11 amino acids. The germline V and J ends were trimmed by 0 bases and 15 bases, with 12 bases remaining between them. Looked up from germline, CDR1 is DFQATT and CDR2 is SNEGSKA (reference sequence).

The CDR3 coding sequence is TGTGCCAGCAGGGAGGCCGGGACAGGGTATGACATTCAGTACTTC. Translating gives CASREAGTGYDIQYF. V is TRBV11-3 and J is TRBJ2-4, with 9 bases fitting TRBD1. Looked up from germline, CDR1 is SGHNT and CDR2 is YENEEA. This CDR3 has 15 amino acids. Trimming at V came to 6 bases and at J to 8 bases, leaving 11 bases not matched to a gene.

Ten or more counts support this clonotype. V gene TRBV7-9 combines with J gene TRBJ1-2; D unresolved. The CDR3 runs 13 residues. Trimming removed 5 bases at V and 7 bases at J, with 14 bases between. CDR1 and CDR2 (germline): SEHNR, FQNEAQ (reference sequence). The CDR3 region has the DNA TGTGCCAGCAGCCTCGAGGCCGTGAGTGGCTACACCTTC. Protein: CASSLEAVSGYTF.

The chain links TRBV14 to TRBJ1-3; perhaps TRBD1 as D (5 bases). The CDR3 has 17 residues. The V gene's germline CDR1 is SGHDN and CDR2 FVKESK. The V gene lost 0 bases and the J gene lost 0 bases, with 12 bases spanning the gap. CDR3 protein: CASSQDHDRFSGNTIYF. The CDR3 coding sequence is TGTGCCAGCAGCCAAGATCACGACAGATTCTCTGGAAACACCATATATTTT.

This clonotype has more than one count but fewer than ten. This chain joins TRBV28 and TRBJ2-7; D perhaps matches TRBD1 (7 bases). The CDR3 has 14 amino acids. Trimming took off 11 bases at V and 2 bases at J, with 19 bases between the two ends. CDR1 and CDR2 from the germline V gene are MDHEN and SYDVKM. CDR3 sequence: CAGNRRGRTYEQYF. The CDR3 coding sequence is TGTGCCGGCAACCGGAGGGGGCGGACCTACGAGCAGTACTTC.